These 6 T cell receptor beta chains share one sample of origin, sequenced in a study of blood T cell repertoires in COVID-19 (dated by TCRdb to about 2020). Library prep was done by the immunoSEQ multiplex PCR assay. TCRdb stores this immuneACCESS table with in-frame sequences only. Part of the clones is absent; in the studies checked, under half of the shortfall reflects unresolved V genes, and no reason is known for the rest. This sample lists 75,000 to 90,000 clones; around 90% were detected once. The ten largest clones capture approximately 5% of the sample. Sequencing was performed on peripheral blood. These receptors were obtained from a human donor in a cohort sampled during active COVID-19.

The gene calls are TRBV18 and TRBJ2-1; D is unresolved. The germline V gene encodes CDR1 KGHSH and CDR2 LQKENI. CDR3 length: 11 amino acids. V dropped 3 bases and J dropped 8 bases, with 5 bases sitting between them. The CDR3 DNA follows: TGTGCCAGCTCACCGACTCATGAGCAGTTCTTC. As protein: CASSPTHEQFF.

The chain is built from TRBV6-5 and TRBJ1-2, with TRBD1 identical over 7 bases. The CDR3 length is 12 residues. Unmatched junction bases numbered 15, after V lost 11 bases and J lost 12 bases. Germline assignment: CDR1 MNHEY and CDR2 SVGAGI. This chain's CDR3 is CAASTHRGNNTF. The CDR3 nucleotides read TGTGCCGCCTCTACCCACAGGGGAAACAACACCTTC.

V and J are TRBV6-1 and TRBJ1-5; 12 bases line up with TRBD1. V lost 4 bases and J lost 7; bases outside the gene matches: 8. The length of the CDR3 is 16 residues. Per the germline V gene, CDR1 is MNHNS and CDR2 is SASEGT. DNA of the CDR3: TGTGCCAGCAGTGCGGGGACAGGGGGCGTAAGGCAGCCCCAGCATTTT. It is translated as CASSAGTGGVRQPQHF.

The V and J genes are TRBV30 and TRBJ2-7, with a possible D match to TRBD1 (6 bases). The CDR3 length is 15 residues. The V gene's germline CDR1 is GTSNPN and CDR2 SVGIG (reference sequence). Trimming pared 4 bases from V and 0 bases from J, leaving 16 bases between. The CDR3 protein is CAWNSQGSSSYEQYF. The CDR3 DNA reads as TGTGCCTGGAACTCACAGGGTAGTAGCTCCTACGAGCAGTACTTC.

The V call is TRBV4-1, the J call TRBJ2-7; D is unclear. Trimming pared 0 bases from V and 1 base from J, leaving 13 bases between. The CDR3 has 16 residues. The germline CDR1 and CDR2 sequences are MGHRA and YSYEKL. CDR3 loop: CASSQDDGWQSYEQYF. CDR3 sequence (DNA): TGCGCCAGCAGCCAAGATGATGGTTGGCAGTCCTACGAGCAGTACTTC.

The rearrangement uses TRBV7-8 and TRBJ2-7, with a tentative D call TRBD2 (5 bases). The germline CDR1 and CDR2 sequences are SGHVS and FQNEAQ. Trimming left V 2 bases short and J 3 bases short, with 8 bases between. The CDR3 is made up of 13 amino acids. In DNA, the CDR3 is TGTGCCAGCAGCTTATTAGCGAACTACGAGCAGTACTTC. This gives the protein CASSLLANYEQYF.